The 5 T cell receptor beta chains presented below share a single source sample, sequenced in a study of CD4+ T cells in melanoma. The data were produced by immunoSEQ multiplex PCR, yet TCRdb's version contains in-frame clones alone and is incomplete. Of 7,500 to 10,000 clones listed, around 70% are singletons. Sequences were obtained from peripheral blood. All receptors derive from a human donor with melanoma.

The gene calls are TRBV7-2 and TRBJ2-7; possibly TRBD1 for D (7 bases). Germline V gene data show CDR1 as SGHTA and CDR2 as FQGNSA. V was clipped by 5 bases and J by 0 bases, with 17 bases between them. This CDR3 region has 16 residues. The CDR3 spells CASSQGGRGSSYEQYF. Here the CDR3 DNA reads TGTGCCAGCAGCCAAGGGGGCCGGGGGAGCTCCTACGAGCAGTACTTC.

This rearrangement joins TRBV4-1 to TRBJ2-2; D is possibly TRBD2 (6 bases). Trimming removed 3 bases from V and 6 bases from J, with 26 bases in between. This CDR3 comprises 19 residues. Germline CDR1 reads MGHRA; CDR2 reads YSYEKL. This CDR3 reads CASSQARSSRGLGAGELFF. Written as DNA, the CDR3 is TGCGCCAGCAGCCAGGCCCGGTCCTCGCGGGGTTTGGGGGCCGGGGAGCTGTTTTTT.

The chain has TRBV2 and TRBJ1-5; 7 bases align to TRBD1. There are 15 residues in the CDR3. J lost 2 bases, V lost 6 bases, and 7 bases had no gene match. Germline CDR1 and CDR2: SNHLY and FYNNEI. The CDR3 loop reads CASRATGAGNQPQHF. CDR3 bases: TGTGCCAGCAGGGCCACAGGGGCGGGCAATCAGCCCCAGCATTTT. The complete variable domain, with remaining parts taken from reference TRBV2 and TRBJ1-5, reads EPEVTQTPSHQVTQMGQEVILRCVPISNHLYFYWYRQILGQKVEFLVSFYNNEISEKSEIFDDQFSVERPDGSNFTLKIRSTKLEDSAMYFCASRATGAGNQPQHFGDGTRLSIL.

The CDR3 spells CASSPPYGGQNNEQFF. The CDR3 nucleotides read TGTGCCAGCTCACCACCTTACGGCGGCCAAAACAATGAGCAGTTCTTC. The chain couples TRBV18 to TRBJ2-1, with unresolved D. This CDR3 comprises 16 residues. Germline CDR1 KGHSH, CDR2 LQKENI. With 0 bases removed from V and 5 bases from J, the gap between germline ends came to 14 bases.

This clone was observed a few times. The rearrangement uses TRBV30 and TRBJ1-6; 10 bases fit TRBD1. CDR3 length: 13 amino acids. CDR1 is GTSNPN and CDR2 is SVGIG in the germline V gene (reference sequence). The V gene end was trimmed by 5 bases and the J gene end by 10 bases; junction bases not matched to a gene: 5. The CDR3 nucleotides are TGTGCCTGGTCCGGGACAGGGGCCTCACCCCTCCACTTT. Encoded protein: CAWSGTGASPLHF.